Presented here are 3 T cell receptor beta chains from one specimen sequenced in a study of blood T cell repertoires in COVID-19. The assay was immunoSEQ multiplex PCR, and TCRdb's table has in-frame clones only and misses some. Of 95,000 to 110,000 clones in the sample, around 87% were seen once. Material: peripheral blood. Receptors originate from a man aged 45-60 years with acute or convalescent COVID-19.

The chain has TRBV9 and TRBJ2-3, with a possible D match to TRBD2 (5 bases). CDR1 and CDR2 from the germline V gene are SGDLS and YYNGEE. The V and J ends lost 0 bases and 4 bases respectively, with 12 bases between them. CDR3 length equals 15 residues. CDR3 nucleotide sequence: TGTGCCAGCAGCGTAGAATCAGCGGCTCCAGATACGCAGTATTTT. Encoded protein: CASSVESAAPDTQYF.

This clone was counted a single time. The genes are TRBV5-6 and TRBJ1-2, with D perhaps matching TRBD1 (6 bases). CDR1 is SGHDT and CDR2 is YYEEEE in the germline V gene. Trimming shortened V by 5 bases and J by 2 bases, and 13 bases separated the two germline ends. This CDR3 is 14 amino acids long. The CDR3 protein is CASRQDSRNYGYTF. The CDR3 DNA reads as TGTGCCAGCAGACAGGACAGCCGGAACTATGGCTACACCTTC.

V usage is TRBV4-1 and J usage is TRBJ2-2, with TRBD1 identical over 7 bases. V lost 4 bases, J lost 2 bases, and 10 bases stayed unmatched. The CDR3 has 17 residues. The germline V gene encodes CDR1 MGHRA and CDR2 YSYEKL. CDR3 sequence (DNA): TGCGCCAGCAGCCTTTACCCCGGGACAGAAAACACCGGGGAGCTGTTTTTT. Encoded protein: CASSLYPGTENTGELFF.